This T cell receptor beta chain was sequenced during a study of blood T cell repertoires in COVID-19. V lost 5 bases and J lost 7; bases outside the gene matches: 12. The CDR3 consists of 16 residues. Germline lookup yields CDR1 SEHNR and CDR2 FQNEAQ (reference sequence). This clone was observed a handful of times. The table came from immunoSEQ multiplex PCR; TCRdb's copy has only in-frame clones and leaves some out. Here the sample spans 50,000 to 75,000 clones, around 80% being singletons. The gene calls are TRBV7-9 and TRBJ2-1; 9 nucleotides align to TRBD2. Sequenced sample: peripheral blood. The sequence was obtained from a man between 60 and 70 years old with acute or convalescent COVID-19. The CDR3: CASSRLGSGRMNEQFF. The CDR3 region has the DNA TGTGCCAGCAGCCGACTGGGTAGCGGGAGAATGAATGAGCAGTTCTTC.